These 14 T cell receptor beta chains share one sample of origin, sequenced in a study of OX40 agonist ivuxolimab in advanced cancers. TCRdb's table, derived via immunoSEQ multiplex PCR, lists solely in-frame clones and lacks some. The profile covers roughly 76,000 clones, with about 85% appearing a single time and 5% to 7% taken by the ten largest. The source was CD4+ or CD8+ T cells sorted from blood, collected in a trial of the OX40 agonist ivuxolimab. These receptors came from an adult with an advanced solid tumor such as melanoma, head and neck, liver or kidney cancer.

The rearrangement joins TRBV19 to TRBJ2-3; tentative D call: TRBD2 (6 bases). CDR1 and CDR2 (germline): LNHDA, SQIVND (reference sequence). Trimming left V 5 bases short and J 0 bases short, with 9 bases between. The CDR3 loop spans 14 amino acids. The DNA of the CDR3 is TGTGCCAGTAGTTATGCGGGGAGCACAGATACGCAGTATTTT. Translation: CASSYAGSTDTQYF. Full variable domain (outside the CDR3, taken from reference TRBV19 and TRBJ2-3): DGGITQSPKYLFRKEGQNVTLSCEQNLNHDAMYWYRQDPGQGLRLIYYSQIVNDFQKGDIAEGYSVSREKKESFPLTVTSAQKNPTAFYLCASSYAGSTDTQYFGPGTRLTVL.

The chain links TRBV19 to TRBJ1-2, with TRBD1 as a possible D gene (6 bases). V was clipped by 5 bases and J by 0 bases, with 22 bases between them. The germline V gene encodes CDR1 LNHDA and CDR2 SQIVND (reference sequence). This CDR3 has 18 residues. CDR3 in DNA: TGTGCCAGTAGTTTGGGGGCACCTAAGCAAACCACTAACTATGGCTACACCTTC. The encoded protein is CASSLGAPKQTTNYGYTF.

The chain couples TRBV10-3 to TRBJ2-7, with D hard to call. V was pared by 6 bases and J by 0 bases, with 12 bases between. CDR1 ENHRY and CDR2 SYGVKD come from the germline V gene. The CDR3 totals 14 residues. The CDR3 reads CAIRVDQNSYEQYF. The CDR3 DNA sequence: TGTGCCATCAGGGTTGACCAAAACTCCTACGAGCAGTACTTC.

V is TRBV6-6 and J is TRBJ1-3, with TRBD1 matching 8 bases. In germline, CDR1 is MNHNY, CDR2 SVGAGI (reference sequence). This CDR3 has 15 residues. With V trimmed by 8 bases and J by 2 bases, 8 bases remained unmatched. CDR3 DNA: TGTGCCAGCTCGTCCCAGGGGGCAACTGGAAACACCATATATTTT. Translating it yields CASSSQGATGNTIYF.

The rearrangement uses TRBV2 and TRBJ2-7; possibly TRBD1 for D (6 bases). V was shortened by 4 bases and J by 0 bases, with 10 bases between the two germline ends. CDR1 is SNHLY, CDR2 FYNNEI, per germline. The CDR3 has 14 amino acids. The CDR3 region is CASSAPGDSYEQYF. CDR3 DNA: TGTGCCAGCAGTGCCCCAGGGGACTCCTACGAGCAGTACTTC.

J is TRBJ2-7 and V is TRBV5-4, with D possibly being TRBD1 or TRBD2 (5 bases each). V was trimmed by 2 bases and J by 2 bases, leaving 14 bases between them. Germline CDR1 reads SGHNT; CDR2 reads YYREEE (reference sequence). There are 15 residues in the CDR3. DNA for the CDR3: TGTGCCAGCAGCTTTGGCAGGGACGGTACCTACGAGCAGTACGTC. It codes for CASSFGRDGTYEQYV.

This clone has only a few counts. V is TRBV19 and J is TRBJ1-5; possibly TRBD1 for D (5 bases). The V end was cut by 1 base, the J end by 2 bases, with 9 bases between. CDR1 is LNHDA and CDR2 is SQIVND in the germline V gene (reference sequence). The CDR3 is 15 residues long. The DNA for the CDR3 is TGTGCCAGTAGTATAGGGGGGGTAGGCAATCAGCCCCAGCATTTT. It encodes CASSIGGVGNQPQHF.

The chain recombines TRBV30 with TRBJ2-1; 11 bases agree with TRBD2. This CDR3 has 16 amino acids. The J segment lost 9 bases and the V segment lost 7 bases, leaving 17 bases of the junction unmatched. Germline V gene data show CDR1 as GTSNPN and CDR2 as SVGIG (reference sequence). The CDR3 bases are TGTGCCTACACGACAGGGGTGGTAGCGGGAGGGTTTGAGCAGTTCTTC. Amino acid sequence: CAYTTGVVAGGFEQFF.

The rearrangement links TRBV5-1 to TRBJ2-3; tentative D call: TRBD2 (7 bases). This CDR3 spans 15 amino acids. The ends were cut back, 1 base at V and 3 bases at J, with 12 bases in the middle. Germline V CDR1 and CDR2: SGHRS, YFSETQ. In nucleotides, the CDR3 is TGCGCCAGCAGCTTGCGGGGGGCTAGAACAGATACGCAGTATTTT. Its protein product is CASSLRGARTDTQYF.

On this clone: At one end, the junction sequence differs from germline, possibly due to a read error. The rearrangement links TRBV7-2 to TRBJ2-5, with no clear D. The CDR3 is 13 residues long. The V gene's germline CDR1 is SGHTA and CDR2 FQGNSA. The CDR3 sequence is CASNLGDSWAQYF. CDR3 sequence (DNA): TGTGCCAGCAACTTAGGAGACTCTTGGGCCCAGTACTTC.

The count of this clone is one. This chain connects TRBV21-1 to TRBJ2-3; the table's D gene call, TRBD2, was not cross checked with the DNA. TRBV21-1 counts as a pseudogene. There are 16 residues in the CDR3. The CDR3 reads CASSKERGGSTDTQYF. The DNA for the CDR3 is TGTGCCAGCAGCAAAGAACGGGGGGGCAGCACAGATACGCAGTATTTT.

The chain recombines TRBV1 with TRBJ2-7; the table's D call TRBD2 went unverified against the DNA. TRBV1 is deemed a pseudogene. The CDR3 covers 13 residues. CDR3 loop: CTSRSGGAREQYV. DNA of the CDR3: TGCACCAGCCGGAGCGGGGGGGCAAGGGAGCAGTACGTC.

Details on this clone: In the same sample, other DNA sequences code for this CDR3. V usage is TRBV15 and J usage is TRBJ2-7; tentative D call: TRBD2 (6 bases). This CDR3 spans 13 amino acids. V shed 5 bases and J shed 1 base, with 9 bases lying between them. Per germline, CDR1 LNHNV and CDR2 YYDKDF (reference sequence). CDR3 sequence (DNA): TGTGCCACCAGCGCCGGGACTTCCTACGAGCAGTACTTC. This gives the protein CATSAGTSYEQYF.

The count of this clone is one. This rearrangement joins TRBV7-9 to TRBJ1-4, with a tentative D call TRBD1 (6 bases). The germline gives CDR1 SEHNR, CDR2 FQNEAQ (reference sequence). The CDR3 length is 17 residues. The V end was cut by 5 bases, the J end by 4 bases, with 20 bases between. The CDR3 protein is CASSPAWGPGNNEKLFF. The CDR3, as DNA: TGTGCCAGCAGCCCGGCGTGGGGGCCGGGAAATAATGAAAAACTGTTTTTT.